This TCR beta chain was sequenced in a study of breast tumors, draining lymph nodes, adjacent tissues. The CDR3 extends over 15 amino acids. J was trimmed by 7 bases and V by 4 bases; bases with no gene match: 7. Germline CDR1 reads SGHTA; CDR2 reads FQGNSA. This clonotype is medium-sized (0.01 to 0.1%). As yet, its antigen is unknown. Regarding the study as a whole: The lymph node origin of tumor T cells was framed as consistent with a hypothesis, not demonstrated. The data were judged consistent with most tumor T cells coming from lymph node and expanding in tumor. Compared with lymph nodes, tumors were less diverse; compared with nontumor tissue, more. Tumor and nontumor repertoires were significantly more similar in luminal-like than in basal-like breast cancer.

Each CDR3 protein gets one entry after TCRdb re-called the multiplex PCR reads with MiXCR. The sample carries about 22,000 distinct CDR3 sequences, about 70% recorded once. The TCR was taken from a female donor with breast cancer. Some clones in this sample may be carry-over from other donors' samples. The V call is TRBV7-2, the J call TRBJ2-7, with TRBD2 matching over 13 bases. Sequencing used tumor-adjacent breast tissue. The DNA of the CDR3 is TGTGCCAGCAGCTCGGGACTAGCGGGATCGGAAGAGCAGTACTTC. Residues: CASSSGLAGSEEQYF.